This T cell receptor beta chain was captured in a study of Ad26.COV2.S vaccination and SARS-CoV-2 variants (dated by TCRdb to the early 2020s). About the study as a whole: Vaccine-arm donors were drawn from COV1001, a multicentre, randomized, double-blind, placebo-controlled phase I-IIa trial of Ad26.COV2.S in healthy adults. The TCR-sequenced set comprised approximately 30 samples: some 19 Ad26.COV2.S vaccine recipients, 5 placebo recipients and 8 SARS-CoV-2 convalescent individuals. TCRbeta repertoire sequencing served as the tool for gauging how specific and how broad the SARS-CoV-2-reactive T cell receptors were following Ad26.COV2.S vaccination. Ad26.COV2.S was administered intramuscularly at a dose of 5x10^10 or 1x10^11 viral particles, either as one shot or as two shots given 56 days apart. Throughout the experiments and outcome assessment, investigators stayed blinded to trial group allocation. Trial participants were randomized into five groups of five: low-dose or high-dose Ad26.COV2.S given once or twice, or placebo on both occasions.

V is clipped by 3 bases and J by 1 base, and the sequence between their germline boundaries is 15 bases long. From its cysteine to its phenylalanine, the CDR3 spans 16 amino acids. Of the read, only the CDR3 DNA is kept; its 48 bases are in frame from base 1. According to the germline V gene (reference sequence), CDR1 reads SEHNR and CDR2 reads FQNEAQ. The immunoSEQ Assay was used to sequence TCRbeta CDR3 regions. After extraction, genomic DNA underwent amplification by bias-controlled multiplex PCR, followed by high-throughput sequencing. The study's processing was this. To quantify the absolute abundance of every unique TCRbeta CDR3 region, sequences were collapsed and filtered. T cell fraction was estimated by normalizing TCRbeta template counts to usable DNA, which was measured by amplifying reference genes present in all nucleated cells. Repertoire TCRs were annotated as SARS-CoV-2-specific when V gene, CDR3 amino acid sequence and J gene were exactly matched to a known reactive TCR set. The reference SARS-CoV-2 TCR set was obtained from MIRA and was filtered for enrichment in COVID-19-positive ImmuneCODE repertoires, whereby public or cross-reactive TCRs were removed. Drawing on the MIRA antigens, annotated TCRs were analysed further at the level of specific ORF or position within ORF. Breadth was defined as the number of annotated unique rearrangements divided by the total number of unique productive rearrangements, and depth was defined as the summed frequency of the annotated unique rearrangements. Two-sided Wilcoxon rank-sum tests were applied when comparing TCR breadth between groups. The table was pulled from immuneACCESS by TCRdb, which kept in-frame rearrangements only. Such tables lose some clones; where checked, under half of the loss comes from unresolved V genes, and the rest has no known cause. From that table come the V and J calls and clone size; the DNA was used to work out D and trimming. The sample includes around 500,000 clones, with roughly nine tenths observed a single time. Of the sample, more than 1.5% falls within the top ten clones.

The treatment or condition tag for this specimen amounts to: around 19 received Ad26.COV2.S at low or high dose, single or two shots; about 5 received placebo; per-sample allocation not given. For vaccine and placebo recipients, repertoires were sequenced using samples collected on day 63 after the first injection. Between 29 July and 7 August 2020, Cohort 1b enrolled around 25 adults aged 18-55 years at one site in Boston, USA. Ad26.COV2.S was a replication-incompetent adenovirus type 26 vector expressing a prefusion-stabilized SARS-CoV-2 spike protein from the original Wuhan strain. The study at large found these results: According to the authors, total T cell responses may have been underestimated by the TCR breadth and depth analyses. Spike-specific TCR breadth was higher in Ad26.COV2.S recipients than in placebo recipients (P = 0.0014). Non-spike TCR breadth was comparable between vaccine and placebo recipients, consistent with the vaccine containing only spike. Substantial breadth of spike-specific CD8+ and CD4+ T cell responses was reported after vaccination. The study was not powered to compare responses between vaccine doses or regimens.

A remark on this clone: It lacks a known antigen. Base qualities were left out, and no much larger clone turns up one base away.

The TCR sequence derives from a person between 18 and 65 years old who received the Ad26.COV2.S COVID-19 vaccine or a placebo. Specimen: peripheral blood, collected in a trial of Ad26.COV2.S vaccine versus placebo. The rearranged segments are TRBV7-9 and TRBJ1-1; the D region possibly corresponds to TRBD1 (6 bases align). In nucleotides, the sequence is TGTGCCAGCAGCTTGGGGGCCGGGACGGCGAACACTGAAGCTTTCTTT. It specifies CASSLGAGTANTEAFF.